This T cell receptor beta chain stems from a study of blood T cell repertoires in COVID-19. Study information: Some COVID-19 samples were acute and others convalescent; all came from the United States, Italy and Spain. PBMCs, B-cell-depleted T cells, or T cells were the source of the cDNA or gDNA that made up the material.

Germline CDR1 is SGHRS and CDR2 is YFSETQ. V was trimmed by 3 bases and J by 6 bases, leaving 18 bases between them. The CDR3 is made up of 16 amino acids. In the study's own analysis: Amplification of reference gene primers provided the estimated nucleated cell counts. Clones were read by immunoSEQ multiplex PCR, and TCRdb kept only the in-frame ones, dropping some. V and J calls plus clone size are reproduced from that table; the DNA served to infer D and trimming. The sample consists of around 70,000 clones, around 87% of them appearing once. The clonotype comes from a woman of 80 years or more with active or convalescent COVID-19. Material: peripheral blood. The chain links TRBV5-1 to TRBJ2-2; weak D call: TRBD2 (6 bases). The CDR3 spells CASSSIQGGFAGELFF. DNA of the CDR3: TGCGCCAGCAGCTCTATTCAGGGAGGTTTCGCCGGGGAGCTGTTTTTT.